This TCR beta chain was observed in a study of cytomegalovirus exposure and HLA in healthy donors. The CDR3 totals 15 residues. Germline CDR1 LNHNV, CDR2 YYDKDF (reference sequence). J gave up 7 bases and V 4 bases, and 4 bases lay outside the gene matches. At sampling all donors were nominally healthy, likely with unrecorded immune exposures. Comment on this clone: Its target is unknown.

General study results and limits: Later genetic work tied a missense DCLRE1C variant to beta-chain V and J trimming. Excluded were some V segments that proved indistinguishable, including TRBV6-2 and TRBV6-3. Productive status was seen about 90% or about 30% of the time for most TCR beta V segments in an earlier analysis.

The PCR ran on 60 Vbeta and 13 Jbeta primers. Some clones are missing from TCRdb's copy, which holds only in-frame ones; the method was immunoSEQ multiplex PCR. The table shows about 110,000 clones, with 70% occurring only once. The chain uses TRBV15 and TRBJ2-5; 15 nucleotides align to TRBD2. The sequence came from a man aged 35-49 years in good health and CMV-seropositive. The sample comprised PBMCs. CDR3 in DNA: TGTGCCACCAGCAACCCGGGACTAGCGGGAGGGACCCAGTACTTC. Translation: CATSNPGLAGGTQYF.